This T cell receptor beta chain was obtained from a study of T-cell memory formation after mild COVID-19. TCRdb reprocessed the 5' RACE reads via MiXCR and lists one record per CDR3 protein. The table records approximately 260,000 distinct CDR3 sequences, 16% of them present only once. Germline CDR1 reads DFQATT; CDR2 reads SNEGSKA (reference sequence). The V end lost 3 bases, the J end lost 3 bases, and 21 bases lay between the germline ends. CDR3 length: 16 amino acids. This clonotype appeared a few times. Its matching antigen is unknown. Study-wide findings and caveats: Detection of some responders pre-infection suggested pre-existing cross-reactive memory T cells participated. Among contracting clones, CD4+ were mainly CM/EM and CD8+ enriched in EMRA. SARS-CoV-2 specificity of second-wave clones peaking day 37 was unconfirmed. Contracting clones from day 15 to 85 showed balanced CD4/CD8; later expanders favored CD4+.

V is TRBV20-1 and J is TRBJ2-7, with D maybe TRBD1 (6 bases). The sample was PBMCs or a T cell subset sorted from them (not recorded which). This TCR was sampled from a man aged 18 to 35 who had mild COVID-19 (a few samples of this study predate the infection). Cell type and time point are not known. The CDR3, as DNA: TGCAGTGCTAGCTCAGTTGTTAGCCGAGGGGGCTACGAGCAGTACTTC. It is translated as CSASSVVSRGGYEQYF.